The rows below give T cell receptor beta chains drawn from one sample of a study of response to subunit inactivated influenza vaccine. TCRdb analysed the RT-PCR reads with MiXCR anew, one entry per CDR3 protein. The sample carries over 650,000 distinct CDR3 sequences, less than 20% recorded once. Specimen: PBMCs from blood, collected 5 to 6 days after vaccination. These receptors came from a man aged 50 or older who received an inactivated influenza vaccine. The CDR3 runs from the conserved cysteine through the conserved F or W. The D gene is left open where the match is weak. The size field is filled for only some rows; it gives once, few, many or a size class.

V gene	clone size	D gene	J gene	CDR3 protein	CDR3 DNA
TRBV5-1	-	-	TRBJ2-1	CASSLDGPVSSGNEQFF	TGCGCCAGCAGCTTGGACGGACCCGTTAGCAGCGGGAATGAGCAGTTCTTC
TRBV9	few	TRBD2	TRBJ2-3	CASSVGRRTDTQYF	TGTGCCAGCAGCGTCGGGAGGAGGACAGATACGCAGTATTTT
TRBV12-3/TRBV12-4	many	-	TRBJ1-1	CASRPELNTEAFF	TGTGCCAGCAGACCAGAACTGAACACTGAAGCTTTCTTT
TRBV20-1	-	-	TRBJ2-2	CSARRTANTGELFF	TGCAGTGCTAGGCGGACAGCGAACACCGGGGAGCTGTTTTTT
TRBV20-1	-	-	TRBJ2-3	CSARDSRGASGDTQYF	TGCAGTGCTAGAGATTCACGGGGGGCTTCCGGAGATACGCAGTATTTT
TRBV3-1	-	-	TRBJ2-7	CASSQGWRAYEQYF	TGTGCCAGCAGCCAAGGGTGGCGGGCTTACGAGCAGTACTTC
TRBV5-1	few	-	TRBJ2-1	CASSLGGMKYNEQFF	TGCGCCAGCAGCTTGGGCGGGATGAAATACAATGAGCAGTTCTTC
TRBV28	few	-	TRBJ2-7	CASAGNDGPYEQYF	TGTGCCAGCGCTGGGAATGATGGTCCCTACGAGCAGTACTTC
TRBV9	many	TRBD2	TRBJ2-1	CASSVDTSGYNEQFF	TGTGCCAGCAGCGTAGATACTAGCGGCTACAATGAGCAGTTCTTC
TRBV27	few	-	TRBJ2-7	CASSPVVLQNSYEQYF	TGTGCCAGCAGTCCCGTCGTGTTGCAGAACTCCTACGAGCAGTACTTC
TRBV25-1	-	TRBD1	TRBJ2-3	CASSEWGTGTDTQYF	TGTGCCAGCAGTGAATGGGGGACAGGCACAGATACGCAGTATTTT
TRBV20-1	few	-	TRBJ1-3	CSASRATVSSGNTIYF	TGCAGTGCTAGTAGGGCGACGGTGAGCTCTGGAAACACCATATATTTT
TRBV29-1	few	TRBD1	TRBJ2-2	CSGGDRVNTGELFF	TGCAGCGGCGGGGACAGGGTAAACACCGGGGAGCTGTTTTTT
TRBV12-3/TRBV12-4	many	TRBD1	TRBJ2-2	CASSTGENTGELFF	TGTGCCAGCAGCACAGGGGAGAACACCGGGGAGCTGTTTTTT
TRBV7-3	-	TRBD2	TRBJ2-5	CASSNGTSGIPGQETQYF	TGTGCCAGCAGCAACGGGACTAGCGGTATTCCAGGACAAGAGACCCAGTACTTC
TRBV6-2/TRBV6-3	-	-	TRBJ2-7	CASSGLLTGSYEQYF	TGTGCCAGCAGTGGCTTACTTACAGGCTCCTACGAGCAGTACTTC
TRBV6-1	-	-	TRBJ2-3	CASSLSQGLGTDTQYF	TGTGCCAGCAGCCTAAGTCAGGGTCTTGGTACAGATACGCAGTATTTT
TRBV20-1	many	TRBD1	TRBJ1-5	CSASYTTGERHQPQHF	TGCAGTGCTAGTTATACGACAGGGGAAAGGCATCAGCCCCAGCATTTT
TRBV20-1	few	-	TRBJ1-6	CSARDSLSNNSPLHF	TGCAGTGCTAGAGATTCACTCAGCAACAATTCACCCCTCCACTTT
TRBV2	many	-	TRBJ1-2	CASSEDGRDFGYTF	TGTGCCAGCAGTGAAGATGGCAGGGATTTTGGCTACACCTTC
TRBV11-2	few	TRBD2	TRBJ2-1	CASSLVLAGGHNEQFF	TGTGCCAGCAGCTTAGTACTAGCGGGAGGCCACAATGAGCAGTTCTTC
TRBV28	-	TRBD1	TRBJ2-7	CASDRDRGSEQYF	TGTGCCAGCGACCGGGACAGGGGGAGCGAGCAGTACTTC
TRBV12-3/TRBV12-4	few	-	TRBJ2-7	CATSRSYYEQYF	TGTGCCACTTCTAGATCCTATTACGAGCAGTACTTC
TRBV20-1	-	TRBD1	TRBJ2-1	CSARHDRGRNEQFF	TGCAGTGCTAGACACGACAGGGGGCGGAATGAGCAGTTCTTC
TRBV7-8	-	-	TRBJ2-2	CASSAGPRDGELFF	TGTGCCAGCAGCGCCGGACCAAGAGACGGGGAGCTGTTTTTT
TRBV7-2	many	-	TRBJ1-4	CASSLGIREKLFF	TGTGCCAGCAGCTTAGGGATTAGGGAAAAACTGTTTTTT
TRBV5-1	few	-	TRBJ1-2	CASSPATNYGYTF	TGCGCCAGCAGCCCGGCAACTAACTATGGCTACACCTTC
TRBV12-3/TRBV12-4	-	-	TRBJ2-4	CASSPRVSAKNIQYF	TGTGCCAGCAGCCCACGGGTGAGCGCCAAAAACATTCAGTACTTC
TRBV5-6	few	TRBD2	TRBJ2-3	CASSQNRGGPSTDTQYF	TGTGCCAGCAGCCAAAACCGCGGGGGGCCTAGCACAGATACGCAGTATTTT
TRBV20-1	many	TRBD2	TRBJ2-3	CSARSGRGSTDTQYF	TGCAGTGCTAGAAGCGGGAGAGGTAGCACAGATACGCAGTATTTT
TRBV20-1	few	-	TRBJ2-1	CSARWGAYEQFF	TGCAGTGCTAGATGGGGGGCCTATGAGCAGTTCTTC
TRBV12-5	few	TRBD1	TRBJ1-2	CASGPGQGRSYGYTF	TGTGCTAGTGGTCCCGGACAGGGGAGATCCTATGGCTACACCTTC
TRBV7-9	many	TRBD2	TRBJ2-1	CASSLGKLAGDYNEQFF	TGTGCCAGCAGCTTAGGTAAACTAGCGGGAGACTACAATGAGCAGTTCTTC
TRBV15	many	TRBD2	TRBJ2-1	CATSRDRLAGFNEQFF	TGTGCCACCAGCAGAGATAGACTAGCGGGATTCAATGAGCAGTTCTTC
TRBV18	few	-	TRBJ1-1	CASSRDTLAEAFF	TGTGCCAGCTCACGGGACACTCTCGCTGAAGCTTTCTTT
TRBV29-1	-	TRBD2	TRBJ2-1	CSVVAGGLRYNEQFF	TGCAGCGTAGTAGCGGGAGGCCTACGGTACAATGAGCAGTTCTTC
TRBV10-3	-	TRBD1	TRBJ1-2	CATSGTDYGYTF	TGTGCCACTTCCGGGACAGACTATGGCTACACCTTC
TRBV4-2	once	TRBD2	TRBJ2-3	CASSQEAGVPTDTQYF	TGTGCCAGCAGCCAAGAGGCGGGAGTCCCCACAGATACGCAGTATTTT
TRBV12-3/TRBV12-4	few	TRBD2	TRBJ2-7	CASSLEVAGPPGGEQYF	TGTGCCAGCAGTTTAGAGGTAGCGGGACCCCCGGGGGGGGAGCAGTACTTC
TRBV6-5	few	TRBD1	TRBJ2-7	CASSYSTSGQTYEQYF	TGTGCCAGCAGTTACTCGACATCGGGACAGACCTACGAGCAGTACTTC
TRBV13	-	TRBD1	TRBJ1-2	CASSLTGLYGYTF	TGTGCCAGCAGCCTGACAGGGCTATATGGCTACACCTTC
TRBV5-1	few	-	TRBJ2-3	CASSRDGVASTDTQYF	TGCGCCAGCAGCAGGGACGGAGTGGCTAGCACAGATACGCAGTATTTT
TRBV7-2	-	-	TRBJ1-5	CASSLASNRNQPQHF	TGTGCCAGCAGCTTAGCGAGCAATCGCAATCAGCCCCAGCATTTT
TRBV6-2/TRBV6-3	few	TRBD1	TRBJ1-5	CASSDTQGSNQPQHF	TGTGCCAGCAGTGACACACAGGGGTCCAATCAGCCCCAGCATTTT
TRBV5-1	-	TRBD1	TRBJ2-6	CASSLRAPGQGSGANVLTF	TGCGCCAGCAGCTTGAGGGCCCCGGGACAGGGATCTGGGGCCAACGTCCTGACTTTC
TRBV12-3/TRBV12-4	few	-	TRBJ2-2	CASSLQGGPGELFF	TGTGCCAGCAGTTTGCAGGGAGGTCCCGGGGAGCTGTTTTTT
TRBV5-1	-	TRBD1	TRBJ2-7	CASSPTDRDLDEQYF	TGCGCCAGCAGCCCCACCGACAGGGACCTCGACGAGCAGTACTTC
TRBV12-5	-	-	TRBJ2-5	CASGLAPGLPSF	TGTGCTAGTGGTTTGGCACCAGGACTTCCCTCCTTC
TRBV12-3/TRBV12-4	-	-	TRBJ1-1	CASSPNIARGGNTEAFF	TGTGCCAGCAGCCCTAATATTGCCCGTGGGGGGAACACTGAAGCTTTCTTT
TRBV12-3/TRBV12-4	-	TRBD1	TRBJ1-4	CASSPRQGLDEKLFF	TGTGCCAGCAGTCCCCGACAGGGTTTGGATGAAAAACTGTTTTTT
TRBV6-1	-	-	TRBJ2-5	CASGQTEQETQYF	TGTGCCAGTGGTCAGACAGAACAAGAGACCCAGTACTTC
TRBV6-5	few	-	TRBJ2-5	CASSQSGPGETQYF	TGTGCCAGCAGTCAGTCGGGACCTGGAGAGACCCAGTACTTC
TRBV7-2	few	-	TRBJ1-4	CASSPQDGRGEKLFF	TGTGCCAGCAGCCCTCAGGACGGACGCGGTGAAAAACTGTTTTTT